This T cell receptor beta chain is drawn from a study of blood T cell repertoires in COVID-19 (dated by TCRdb to between 2020 and 2021). Background for the entire study: The collaborator samples originated in the United States, Italy and Spain and spanned the acute and convalescent phases of COVID-19. The prospective study material was composed of cDNA or gDNA derived from T cells, B-cell-depleted T cells, or PBMCs. A freely available public database, intended as a resource for researchers studying the immune response to SARS-CoV-2, is where the repertoires were released. Nearly every sample came with metadata listing a de-identified subject ID, COVID-19 status, age in years and sex. Deeply sampled blood TCRbeta repertoires from subjects exposed to, actively infected with, or recovered from COVID-19 were included in the dataset. The samples were drawn from the first 160 participants of the ongoing ImmuneRACE study and from 950 to 1,500 subjects provided by 6 global collaborators. Where available, HLA class I and class II types were obtained from metadata supplied by the sample provider rather than from assay-based typing.

Broader findings and caveats from the paper: Clinical and demographic metadata were provided uncurated, with the amount varying by source and participant.

CDR1 and CDR2 were assigned from the germline V gene (reference sequence) as LNHDA and SQIVND. The junction carries 23 bases between V and J, which are trimmed by 8 bases and 7 bases respectively. Reading from cysteine to phenylalanine, the CDR3 counts 15 amino acids. Only CDR3 DNA remains: 45 bases, in frame from the first base. TCRbeta CDR3 regions were amplified from genomic DNA using the immunoSEQ Assay, a bias-controlled multiplex PCR. On the study's bioinformatics: The number of nucleated cells in each sample was estimated from the amplification of reference gene primers within the assay. To quantify the absolute abundance of each unique TCRbeta CDR3 rearrangement, sequence reads were collapsed and filtered. For each sample, productive Simpson clonality was calculated as the square root of Simpson's diversity index across productive rearrangements. The immuneACCESS repertoire file appears here via TCRdb, limited to in-frame rearrangements. These files lack a portion of the clones; in checked studies, under half of the deficit traces to unresolved V genes, and the cause of the others is not known. The V and J calls and the clone size are those of that table, but D and trimming were determined from the DNA. This sample has hundreds of thousands of clones in its table, and 65% to 90% of those were observed once. 3.5% to 4% of the sample goes to the ten largest clones.

Notes on this clone: The antigen it binds to is not known. Base quality data are lacking; no much larger clone is found one base away.

Participants in the prospective study were aged roughly 18 to 95 years, lived in approximately 26 United States geographic areas, and enrolled through a virtual design. In the prospective study, participants were assigned to cohorts based on the clinical history participants reported in a screening survey and a study questionnaire. Each participant in the prospective study had whole blood, serum and a nasopharyngeal or oropharyngeal swab collected by mobile phlebotomists. Over a roughly two-month period, participants in the prospective study had the option of providing additional blood draws and questionnaires. Before DNA extraction, blood samples from the prospective study were shipped at room temperature or frozen.

Input material: PBMCs or T cells enriched from blood (not recorded which). The TCR was taken from a woman in her forties with acute COVID-19. This chain is built from TRBV19 and TRBJ1-2; a tentative D call is TRBD1 (6 bases match). The sequence in DNA is TGTGCCAGTTCTATGGACAGTTACATCCATCTTGGCTACACCTTC. Translated, this is CASSMDSYIHLGYTF.